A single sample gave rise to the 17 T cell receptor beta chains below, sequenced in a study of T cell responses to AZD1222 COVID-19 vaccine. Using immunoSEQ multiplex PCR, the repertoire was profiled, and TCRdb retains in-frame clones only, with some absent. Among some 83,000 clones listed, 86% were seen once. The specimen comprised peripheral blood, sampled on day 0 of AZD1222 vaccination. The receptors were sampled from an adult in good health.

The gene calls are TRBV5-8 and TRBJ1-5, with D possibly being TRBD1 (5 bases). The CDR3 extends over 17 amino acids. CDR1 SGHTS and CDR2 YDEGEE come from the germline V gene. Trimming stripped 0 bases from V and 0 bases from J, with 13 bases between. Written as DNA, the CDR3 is TGTGCCAGCAGCTTGGAACTCAGGGTATATAGCAATCAGCCCCAGCATTTT. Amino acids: CASSLELRVYSNQPQHF. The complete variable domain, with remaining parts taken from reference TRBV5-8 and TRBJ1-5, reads EAGVTQSPTHLIKTRGQQATLRCSPISGHTSVYWYQQALGLGLQFLLWYDEGEERNRGNFPPRFSGRQFPNYSSELNVNALELEDSALYLCASSLELRVYSNQPQHFGDGTRLSIL.

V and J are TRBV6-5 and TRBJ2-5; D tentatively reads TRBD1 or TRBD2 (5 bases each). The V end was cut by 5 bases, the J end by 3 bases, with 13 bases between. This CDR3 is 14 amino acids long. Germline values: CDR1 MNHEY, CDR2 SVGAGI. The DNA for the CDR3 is TGTGCCAGCAGTACCGGGACCCTAAAAGAGACCCAGTACTTC. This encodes CASSTGTLKETQYF.

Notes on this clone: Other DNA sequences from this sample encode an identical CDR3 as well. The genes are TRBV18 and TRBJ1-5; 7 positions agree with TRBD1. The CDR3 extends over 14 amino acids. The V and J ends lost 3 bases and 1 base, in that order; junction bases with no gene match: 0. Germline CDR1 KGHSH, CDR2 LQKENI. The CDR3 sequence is CASSPGQSNQPQHF. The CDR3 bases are TGTGCCAGCTCACCGGGACAGAGCAATCAGCCCCAGCATTTT.

CDR3 sequence (DNA): TGTGCCATCAGTGAACCAGGACAGGGGGCGCTCACTGAAGCTTTCTTT. It specifies CAISEPGQGALTEAFF. The genes are TRBV10-3 and TRBJ1-1, with 11 bases identical to TRBD1. The CDR3 extends over 16 amino acids. The germline V gene encodes CDR1 ENHRY and CDR2 SYGVKD. Losses at the gene ends were 3 bases for V and 4 bases for J; bases not matched to a gene: 7.

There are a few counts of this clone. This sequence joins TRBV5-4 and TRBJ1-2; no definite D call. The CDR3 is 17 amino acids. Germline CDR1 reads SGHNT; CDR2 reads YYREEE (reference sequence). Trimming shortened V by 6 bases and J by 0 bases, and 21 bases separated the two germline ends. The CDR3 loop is CASNGDPLNTPNYGYTF. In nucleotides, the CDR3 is TGTGCCAGCAACGGAGACCCCCTTAATACTCCTAACTATGGCTACACCTTC.

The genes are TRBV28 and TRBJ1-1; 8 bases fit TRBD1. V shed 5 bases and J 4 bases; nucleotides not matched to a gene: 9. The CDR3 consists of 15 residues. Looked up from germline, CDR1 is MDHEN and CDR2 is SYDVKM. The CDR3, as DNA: TGTGCCAGCAGTCGACAGGGGATCTTTGGCACTGAAGCTTTCTTT. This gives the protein CASSRQGIFGTEAFF. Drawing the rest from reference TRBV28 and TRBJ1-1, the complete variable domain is DVKVTQSSRYLVKRTGEKVFLECVQDMDHENMFWYRQDPGLGLRLIYFSYDVKMKEKGDIPEGYSVSREKKERFSLILESASTNQTSMYLCASSRQGIFGTEAFFGQGTRLTVV.

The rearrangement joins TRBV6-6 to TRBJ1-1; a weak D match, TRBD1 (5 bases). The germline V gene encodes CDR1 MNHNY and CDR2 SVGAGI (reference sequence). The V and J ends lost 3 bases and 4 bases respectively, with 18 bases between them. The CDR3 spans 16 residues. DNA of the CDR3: TGTGCCAGCAGTTATCCCCTACCGGCGGGGGGCACTGAAGCTTTCTTT. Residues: CASSYPLPAGGTEAFF.

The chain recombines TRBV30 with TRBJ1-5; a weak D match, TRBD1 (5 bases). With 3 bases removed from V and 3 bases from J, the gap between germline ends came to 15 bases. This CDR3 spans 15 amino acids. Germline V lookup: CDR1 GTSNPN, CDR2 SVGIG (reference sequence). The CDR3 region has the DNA TGTGCCTGGAGCCTTGGGACCGCTCTCAATCAGCCCCAGCATTTT. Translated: CAWSLGTALNQPQHF. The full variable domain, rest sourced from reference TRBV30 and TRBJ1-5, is SQTIHQWPATLVQPVGSPLSLECTVEGTSNPNLYWYRQAAGRGLQLLFYSVGIGQISSEVPQNLSASRPQDRQFILSSKKLLLSDSGFYLCAWSLGTALNQPQHFGDGTRLSIL.

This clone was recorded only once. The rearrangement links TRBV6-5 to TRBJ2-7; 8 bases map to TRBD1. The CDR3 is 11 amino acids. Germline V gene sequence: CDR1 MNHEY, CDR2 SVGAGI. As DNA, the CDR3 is TGTGGGACAGGGAAATCCTACGAGCAGTACTTC. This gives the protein CGTGKSYEQYF.

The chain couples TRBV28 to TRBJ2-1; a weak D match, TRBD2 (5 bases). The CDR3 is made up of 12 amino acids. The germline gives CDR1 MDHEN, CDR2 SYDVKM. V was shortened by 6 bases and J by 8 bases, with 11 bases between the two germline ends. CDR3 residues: CASSPPRDEQFF. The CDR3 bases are TGTGCCAGCAGCCCCCCGAGGGATGAGCAGTTCTTC.

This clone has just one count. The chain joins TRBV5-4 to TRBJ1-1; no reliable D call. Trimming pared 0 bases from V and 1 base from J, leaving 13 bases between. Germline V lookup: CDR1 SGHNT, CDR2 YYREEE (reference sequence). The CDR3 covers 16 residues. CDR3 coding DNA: TGTGCCAGCAGCTTGGCTTCTCGTGGACCGAACACTGAAGCTTTCTTT. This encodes CASSLASRGPNTEAFF.

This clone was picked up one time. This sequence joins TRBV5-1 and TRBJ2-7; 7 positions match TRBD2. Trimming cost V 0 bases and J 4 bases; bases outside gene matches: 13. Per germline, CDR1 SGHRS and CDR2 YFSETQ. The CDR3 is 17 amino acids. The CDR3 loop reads CASSLGGGAGVFYEQYF. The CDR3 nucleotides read TGCGCCAGCAGCTTGGGGGGAGGGGCAGGAGTTTTTTACGAGCAGTACTTC.

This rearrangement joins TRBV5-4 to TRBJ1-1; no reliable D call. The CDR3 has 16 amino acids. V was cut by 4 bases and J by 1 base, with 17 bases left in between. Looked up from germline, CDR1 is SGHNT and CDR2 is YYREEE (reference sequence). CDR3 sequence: CASSPLRGLGNTEAFF. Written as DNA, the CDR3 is TGTGCCAGCAGCCCGTTACGGGGATTAGGGAACACTGAAGCTTTCTTT.

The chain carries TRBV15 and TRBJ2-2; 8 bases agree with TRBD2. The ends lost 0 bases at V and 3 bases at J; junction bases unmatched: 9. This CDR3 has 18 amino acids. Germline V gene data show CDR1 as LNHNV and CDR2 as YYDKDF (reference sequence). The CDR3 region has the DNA TGTGCCACCAGCAGAGATATTTTCCGGGGACTAGACACCGGGGAGCTGTTTTTT. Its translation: CATSRDIFRGLDTGELFF.

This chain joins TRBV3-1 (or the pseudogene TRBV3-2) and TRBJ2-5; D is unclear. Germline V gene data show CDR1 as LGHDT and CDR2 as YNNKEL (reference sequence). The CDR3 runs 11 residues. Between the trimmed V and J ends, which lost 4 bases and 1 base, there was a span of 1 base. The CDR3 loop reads CASSPQETQYF. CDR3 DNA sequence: TGTGCCAGCAGCCCCCAAGAGACCCAGTACTTC.

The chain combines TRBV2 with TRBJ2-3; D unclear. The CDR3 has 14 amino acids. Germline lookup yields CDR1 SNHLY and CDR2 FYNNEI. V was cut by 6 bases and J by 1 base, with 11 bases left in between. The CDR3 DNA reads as TGTGCCAGCAGATCGGGTGGGGGCACAGATACGCAGTATTTT. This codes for CASRSGGGTDTQYF. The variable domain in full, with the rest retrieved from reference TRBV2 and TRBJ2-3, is EPEVTQTPSHQVTQMGQEVILRCVPISNHLYFYWYRQILGQKVEFLVSFYNNEISEKSEIFDDQFSVERPDGSNFTLKIRSTKLEDSAMYFCASRSGGGTDTQYFGPGTRLTVL.

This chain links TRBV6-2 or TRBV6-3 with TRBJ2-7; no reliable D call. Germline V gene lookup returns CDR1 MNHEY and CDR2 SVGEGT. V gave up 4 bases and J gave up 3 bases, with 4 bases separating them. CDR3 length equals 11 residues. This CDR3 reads CASSSNYEQYF. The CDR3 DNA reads TGTGCCAGCAGTTCGAACTACGAGCAGTACTTC.